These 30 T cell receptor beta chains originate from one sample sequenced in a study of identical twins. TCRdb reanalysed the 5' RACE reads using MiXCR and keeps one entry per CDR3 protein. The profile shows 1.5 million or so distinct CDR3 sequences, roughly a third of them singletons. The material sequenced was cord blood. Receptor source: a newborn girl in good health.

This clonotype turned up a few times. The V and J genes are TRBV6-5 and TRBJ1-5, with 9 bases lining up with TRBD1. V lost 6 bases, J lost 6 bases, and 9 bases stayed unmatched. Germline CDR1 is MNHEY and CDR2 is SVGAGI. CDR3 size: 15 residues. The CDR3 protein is CASRPSGQGLQPQHF. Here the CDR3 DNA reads TGTGCCAGCAGGCCATCGGGACAGGGTCTTCAGCCCCAGCATTTT.

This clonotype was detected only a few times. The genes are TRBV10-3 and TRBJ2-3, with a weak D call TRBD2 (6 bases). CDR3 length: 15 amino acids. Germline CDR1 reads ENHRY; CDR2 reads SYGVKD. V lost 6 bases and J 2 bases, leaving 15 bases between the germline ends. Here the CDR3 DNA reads TGTGCCATCAGGGGGGTTGGGGGACTCACAGATACGCAGTATTTT. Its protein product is CAIRGVGGLTDTQYF.

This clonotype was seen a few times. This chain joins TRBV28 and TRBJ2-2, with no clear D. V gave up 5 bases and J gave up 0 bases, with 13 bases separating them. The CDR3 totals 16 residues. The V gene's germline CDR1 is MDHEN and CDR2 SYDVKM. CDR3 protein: CASSPIGRTNTGELFF. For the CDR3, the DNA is TGTGCCAGCAGTCCCATCGGACGTACGAACACCGGGGAGCTGTTTTTT.

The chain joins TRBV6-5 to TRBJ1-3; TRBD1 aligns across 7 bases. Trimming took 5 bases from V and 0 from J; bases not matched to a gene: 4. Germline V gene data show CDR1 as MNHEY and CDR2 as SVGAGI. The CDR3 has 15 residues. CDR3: CASSPDRFSGNTIYF. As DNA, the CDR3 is TGTGCCAGCAGTCCGGACAGGTTCTCTGGAAACACCATATATTTT.

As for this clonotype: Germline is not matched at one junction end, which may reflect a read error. The CDR3 protein is CAILGTSGHEQDF. DNA for the CDR3: TGTGCCATTCTCGGGACTAGCGGTCACGAGCAGGACTTC. This chain joins TRBV10-3 and TRBJ2-5, with 11 bases fitting TRBD2. From germline, CDR1 is ENHRY and CDR2 SYGVKD. This CDR3 has 13 residues.

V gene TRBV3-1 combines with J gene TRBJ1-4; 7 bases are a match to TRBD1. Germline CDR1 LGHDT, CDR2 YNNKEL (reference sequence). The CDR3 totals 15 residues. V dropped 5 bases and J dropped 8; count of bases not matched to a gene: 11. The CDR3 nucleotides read TGTGCCAGCAGCATAAGGGGGCCGCGAGGGGAAAAACTGTTTTTT. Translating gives CASSIRGPRGEKLFF.

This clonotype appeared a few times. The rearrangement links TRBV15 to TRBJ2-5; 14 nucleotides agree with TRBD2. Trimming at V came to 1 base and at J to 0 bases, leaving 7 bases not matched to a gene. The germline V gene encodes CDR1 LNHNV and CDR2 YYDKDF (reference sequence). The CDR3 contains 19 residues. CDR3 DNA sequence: TGTGCCACCAGCAGAGCTCCGGGACTAGCGGGAGCTCACCAAGAGACCCAGTACTTC. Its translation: CATSRAPGLAGAHQETQYF.

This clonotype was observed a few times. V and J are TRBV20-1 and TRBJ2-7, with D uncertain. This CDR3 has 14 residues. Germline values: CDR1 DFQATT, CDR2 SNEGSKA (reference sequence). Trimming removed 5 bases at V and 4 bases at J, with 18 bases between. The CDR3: CSAATRWRRYEQYF. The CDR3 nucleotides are TGCAGTGCTGCAACTCGGTGGAGAAGGTACGAGCAGTACTTC.

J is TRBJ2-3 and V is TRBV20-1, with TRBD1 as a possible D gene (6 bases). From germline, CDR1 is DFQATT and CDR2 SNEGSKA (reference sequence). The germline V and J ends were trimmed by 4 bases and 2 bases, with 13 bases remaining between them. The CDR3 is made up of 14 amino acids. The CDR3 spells CSATRTAPTDTQYF. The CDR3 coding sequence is TGCAGTGCTACTCGGACAGCTCCCACAGATACGCAGTATTTT.

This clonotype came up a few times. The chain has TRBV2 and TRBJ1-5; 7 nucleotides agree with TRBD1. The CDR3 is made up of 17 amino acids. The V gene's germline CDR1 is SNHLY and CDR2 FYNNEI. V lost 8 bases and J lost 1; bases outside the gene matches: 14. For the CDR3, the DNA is TGTGCCAGCGCCCTCAGGGGGGGGAATAGGAGCAATCAGCCCCAGCATTTT. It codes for CASALRGGNRSNQPQHF.

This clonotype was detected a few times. CDR3 nucleotide sequence: TGTGCCAGCAGCCCATATCGGGGCGCTAGCACAGATACGCAGTATTTT. Amino acids: CASSPYRGASTDTQYF. The chain links TRBV6-6 to TRBJ2-3; either TRBD1 or TRBD2 may fit D (5 bases each). Germline values: CDR1 MNHNY, CDR2 SVGAGI (reference sequence). The CDR3 runs to 16 residues. The V end lost 6 bases, the J end lost 0 bases, and 16 bases lay between the germline ends.

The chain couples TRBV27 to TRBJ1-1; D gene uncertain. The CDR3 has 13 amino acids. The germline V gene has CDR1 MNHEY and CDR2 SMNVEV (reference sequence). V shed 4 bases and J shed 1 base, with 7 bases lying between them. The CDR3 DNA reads TGTGCCAGCAGTTGGGCTTCGAACACTGAAGCTTTCTTT. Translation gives CASSWASNTEAFF.

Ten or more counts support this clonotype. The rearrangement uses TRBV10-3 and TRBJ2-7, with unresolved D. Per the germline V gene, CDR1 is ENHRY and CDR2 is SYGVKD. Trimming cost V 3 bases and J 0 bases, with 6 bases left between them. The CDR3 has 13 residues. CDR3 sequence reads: CAISDTDSYEQYF. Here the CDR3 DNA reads TGTGCCATCAGTGACACAGACTCCTACGAGCAGTACTTC.

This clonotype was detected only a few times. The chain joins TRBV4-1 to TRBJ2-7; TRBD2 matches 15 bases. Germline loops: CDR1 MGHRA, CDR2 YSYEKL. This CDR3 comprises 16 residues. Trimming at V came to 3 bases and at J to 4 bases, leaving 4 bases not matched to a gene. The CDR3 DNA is TGCGCCAGCAGCCATCCCGGGACTAGCGGGGGGTACGAGCAGTACTTC. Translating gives CASSHPGTSGGYEQYF.

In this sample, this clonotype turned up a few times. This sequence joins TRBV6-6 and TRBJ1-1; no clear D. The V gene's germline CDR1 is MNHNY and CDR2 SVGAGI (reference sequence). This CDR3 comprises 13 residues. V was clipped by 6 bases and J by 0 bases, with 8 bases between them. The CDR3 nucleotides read TGTGCCAGCAGGCGTTTCATGAACACTGAAGCTTTCTTT. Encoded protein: CASRRFMNTEAFF.

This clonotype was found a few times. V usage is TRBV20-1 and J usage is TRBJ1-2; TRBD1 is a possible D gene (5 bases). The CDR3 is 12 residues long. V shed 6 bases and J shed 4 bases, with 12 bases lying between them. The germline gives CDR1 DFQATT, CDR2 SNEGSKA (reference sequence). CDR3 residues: CSAGAGSYGYTF. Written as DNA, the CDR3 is TGCAGTGCAGGGGCCGGCAGCTATGGCTACACCTTC.

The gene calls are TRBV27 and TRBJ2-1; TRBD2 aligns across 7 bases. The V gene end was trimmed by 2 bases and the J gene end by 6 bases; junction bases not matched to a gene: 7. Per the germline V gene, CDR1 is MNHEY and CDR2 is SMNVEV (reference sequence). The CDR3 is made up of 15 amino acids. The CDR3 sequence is CASSLGTGGCNEQFF. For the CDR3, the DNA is TGTGCCAGCAGTTTAGGTACGGGAGGATGCAATGAGCAGTTCTTC.

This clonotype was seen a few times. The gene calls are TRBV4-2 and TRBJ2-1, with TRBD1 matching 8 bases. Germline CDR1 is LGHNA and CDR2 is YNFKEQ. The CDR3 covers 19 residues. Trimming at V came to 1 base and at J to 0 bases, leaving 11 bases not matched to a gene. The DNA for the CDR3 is TGTGCCAGCAGCCAAGTATTTTCCTTGGGACAGGTCTCCTACAATGAGCAGTTCTTC. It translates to CASSQVFSLGQVSYNEQFF.

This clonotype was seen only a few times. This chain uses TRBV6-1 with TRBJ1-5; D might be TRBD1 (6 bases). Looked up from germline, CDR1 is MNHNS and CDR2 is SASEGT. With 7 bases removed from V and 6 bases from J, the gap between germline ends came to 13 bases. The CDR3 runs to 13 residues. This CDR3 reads CASIEQGSQPQHF. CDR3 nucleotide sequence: TGTGCCAGCATCGAGCAGGGGAGTCAGCCCCAGCATTTT.

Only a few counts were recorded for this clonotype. The CDR3 region is CASSFGTGFPTDTQYF. The CDR3 DNA sequence: TGCGCCAGCAGCTTTGGGACAGGTTTTCCCACAGATACGCAGTATTTT. V and J are TRBV5-1 and TRBJ2-3; 8 bases fit TRBD1. Looked up from germline, CDR1 is SGHRS and CDR2 is YFSETQ. V gave up 2 bases and J gave up 2 bases; unmatched junction bases: 7. This CDR3 is built from 16 residues.

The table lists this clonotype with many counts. This chain's CDR3 is CASMLPSSYEQYF. For the CDR3, the DNA is TGTGCCAGCATGTTGCCGTCTTCCTACGAGCAGTACTTC. This chain links TRBV6-2 or TRBV6-3 with TRBJ2-7; no firm D call. This CDR3 comprises 13 residues. Trimming cost V 7 bases and J 1 base, with 11 bases left between them. Germline lookup yields CDR1 MNHEY and CDR2 SVGEGT.

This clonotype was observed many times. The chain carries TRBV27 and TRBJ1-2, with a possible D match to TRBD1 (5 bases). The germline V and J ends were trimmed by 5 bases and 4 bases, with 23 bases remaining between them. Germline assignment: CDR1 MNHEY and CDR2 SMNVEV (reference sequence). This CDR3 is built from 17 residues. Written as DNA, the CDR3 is TGTGCCAGCAGTCCCGACCTTACTACCGGGGCCTTCTATGGCTACACCTTC. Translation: CASSPDLTTGAFYGYTF.

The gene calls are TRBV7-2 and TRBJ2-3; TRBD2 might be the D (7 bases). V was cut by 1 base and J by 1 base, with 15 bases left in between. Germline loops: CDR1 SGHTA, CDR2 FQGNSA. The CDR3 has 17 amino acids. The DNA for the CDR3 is TGTGCCAGCAGCTTAGTTTGGGGGGGGGCGCGCACAGATACGCAGTATTTT. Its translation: CASSLVWGGARTDTQYF. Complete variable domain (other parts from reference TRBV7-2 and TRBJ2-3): GAGVSQSPSNKVTEKGKDVELRCDPISGHTALYWYRQSLGQGLEFLIYFQGNSAPDKSGLPSDRFSAERTGGSVSTLTIQRTQQEDSAVYLCASSLVWGGARTDTQYFGPGTRLTVL.

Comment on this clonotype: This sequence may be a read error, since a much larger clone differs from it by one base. The CDR3 is CASLTYEQYF. Written as DNA, the CDR3 is TGTGCCAGCCTCACCTACGAGCAGTACTTC. The J gene is TRBJ2-7, the V gene TRBV27; D is undetermined. Trimming stripped 8 bases from V and 2 bases from J, with 4 bases between. There are 10 residues in the CDR3. Germline V lookup: CDR1 MNHEY, CDR2 SMNVEV (reference sequence).

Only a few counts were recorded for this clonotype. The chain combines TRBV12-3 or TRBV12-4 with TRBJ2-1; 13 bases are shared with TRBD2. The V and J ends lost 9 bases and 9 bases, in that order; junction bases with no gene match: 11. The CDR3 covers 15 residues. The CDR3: CASRTSGSTATEQFF. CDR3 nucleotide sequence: TGTGCCAGTAGGACTAGCGGGAGTACAGCGACTGAGCAGTTCTTC.

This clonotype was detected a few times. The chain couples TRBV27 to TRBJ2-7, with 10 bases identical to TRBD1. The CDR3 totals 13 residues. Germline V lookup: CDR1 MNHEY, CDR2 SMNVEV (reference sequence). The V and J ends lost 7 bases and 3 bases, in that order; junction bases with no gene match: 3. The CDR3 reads CASIDRGRYEQYF. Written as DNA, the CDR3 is TGTGCCAGCATCGACAGGGGGCGCTACGAGCAGTACTTC.

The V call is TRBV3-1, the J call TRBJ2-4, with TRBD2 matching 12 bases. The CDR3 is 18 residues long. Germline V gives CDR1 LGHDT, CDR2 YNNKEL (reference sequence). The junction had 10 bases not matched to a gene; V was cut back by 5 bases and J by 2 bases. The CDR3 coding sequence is TGTGCCAGCAGCTACCGACTAGCGGGAGCCCTCTCCAAAAACATTCAGTACTTC. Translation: CASSYRLAGALSKNIQYF.

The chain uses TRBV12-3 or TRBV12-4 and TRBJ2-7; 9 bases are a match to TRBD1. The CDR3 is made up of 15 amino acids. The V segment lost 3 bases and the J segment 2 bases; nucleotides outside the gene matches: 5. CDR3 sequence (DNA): TGTGCCAGCAGTTTCGGGACAGGGAGCGCCTACGAGCAGTACTTC. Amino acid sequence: CASSFGTGSAYEQYF.

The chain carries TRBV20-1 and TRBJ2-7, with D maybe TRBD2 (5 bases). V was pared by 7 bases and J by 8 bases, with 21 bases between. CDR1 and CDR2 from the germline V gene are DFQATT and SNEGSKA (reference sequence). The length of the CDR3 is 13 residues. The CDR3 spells CSGPPRTDSKQYF. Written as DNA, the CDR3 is TGCAGTGGTCCCCCTCGGACTGATTCAAAGCAGTACTTC.

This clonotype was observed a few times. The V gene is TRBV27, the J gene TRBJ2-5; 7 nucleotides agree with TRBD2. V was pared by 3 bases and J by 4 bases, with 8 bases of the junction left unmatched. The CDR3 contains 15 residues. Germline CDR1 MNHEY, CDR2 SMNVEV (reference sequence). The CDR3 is CASSFSRGSGETQYF. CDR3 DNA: TGTGCCAGCAGTTTTAGCCGCGGGAGCGGAGAGACCCAGTACTTC.